The rows below give T cell receptor beta chains drawn from one sample of a study of shared clonotypes between healthy human individuals. The table came from immunoSEQ multiplex PCR; TCRdb's copy has only in-frame clones and leaves some out. This sample has over a million clones, with around 75% found just once. The source material was memory CD4+ T cells sorted from blood. These receptors were collected from a man between 18 and 35 years old in good health. The CDR3 runs from the conserved cysteine through the conserved F or W. D genes are given only for firm matches. Only some rows state a clone size, as once, few, many or a class for expanded clones.

J gene | D gene | V gene | clone size | CDR3 protein | CDR3 DNA
TRBJ1-2 | TRBD1 | TRBV4-3 | . | CASSQEPGGYGYTF | TGCGCCAGCAGCCAAGAGCCAGGGGGCTATGGCTACACCTTC
TRBJ2-7 | . | TRBV7-6 | few | CASSLARGGEQYF | TGTGCCAGCAGCTTAGCGAGAGGGGGAGAGCAGTACTTC
TRBJ2-3 | . | TRBV7-9 | . | CASSEPGGTQYF | TGTGCCAGCAGCGAACCAGGCGGGACGCAGTATTTT
TRBJ1-1 | . | TRBV27 | . | CASSKQGGNTEAFF | TGTGCCAGCAGCAAACAGGGAGGTAACACTGAAGCTTTCTTT
TRBJ2-2 | . | TRBV5-1 | . | CASSLGGFVAGELFF | TGCGCCAGCAGCTTGGGGGGTTTTGTGGCCGGGGAGCTGTTTTTT
TRBJ2-6 | TRBD1 | TRBV30 | once | CAWSPGGGANVLTF | TGTGCCTGGAGCCCAGGGGGCGGGGCCAACGTCCTGACTTTC
TRBJ2-7 | . | TRBV19 | . | CASSRSLADSYEQYF | TGTGCCAGTAGTAGGTCACTAGCAGACTCCTACGAGCAGTACTTC
TRBJ2-5 | . | TRBV5-1 | . | CASSSGGGEEMSQYF | TGCGCCAGCAGCTCGGGTGGGGGAGAAGAGATGTCCCAGTACTTC
TRBJ2-2 | TRBD2 | TRBV7-2 | . | CASSPQTSGTLSPGELFF | TGTGCCAGCAGCCCTCAAACTAGCGGGACTCTATCCCCCGGGGAGCTGTTTTTT
TRBJ2-5 | . | TRBV10-3 | few | CAISESGHEETQYF | TGTGCCATCAGTGAGTCGGGCCATGAAGAGACCCAGTACTTC
TRBJ1-1 | . | TRBV5-1 | . | CASSHRINSGISMSNTEAFF | TGCGCCAGCAGCCACCGCATTAATTCAGGGATTTCTATGTCGAACACTGAAGCTTTCTTT
TRBJ2-3 | TRBD2 | TRBV5-1 | . | CASSLGGRPVEPQYF | TGCGCCAGCAGCTTGGGCGGGAGGCCCGTGGAACCGCAGTATTTT
TRBJ1-2 | . | TRBV29-1 | few | CSVEKVDSVLTF | TGCAGCGTTGAGAAGGTTGATTCAGTTCTCACCTTC
TRBJ1-6 | TRBD1 | TRBV19 | few | CASSVFTGESPLHF | TGTGCCAGTAGTGTATTTACAGGGGAATCACCCCTCCACTTT
TRBJ1-3 | TRBD1 | TRBV7-9 | . | CASRDRAGNTIYF | TGTGCCAGCAGAGACAGGGCTGGAAACACCATATATTTT
TRBJ1-5 | TRBD1 | TRBV6-5 | few | CASRDSQGAQPQHF | TGTGCCAGCAGAGATTCACAGGGGGCCCAGCCCCAGCATTTT
TRBJ1-6 | . | TRBV30 | few | CAGDSGSNSPLHF | TGTGCCGGGGATTCCGGGTCCAATTCACCCCTCCACTTT
TRBJ2-5 | . | TRBV5-1 | . | CASSTWGAQETQYF | TGCGCCAGCAGCACCTGGGGGGCCCAAGAGACCCAGTACTTC
TRBJ2-5 | TRBD1 | TRBV2 | . | CASHRDREETQYF | TGTGCCAGCCACCGGGACAGGGAAGAGACCCAGTACTTC
TRBJ2-7 | . | TRBV25-1 | . | CASSKQGSYEQYF | TGTGCCAGCAGCAAACAGGGTTCCTACGAGCAGTACTTC
TRBJ2-1 | . | TRBV6-5 | . | CASSYRGNEQFF | TGTGCCAGCAGTTATCGGGGGAATGAGCAGTTCTTC
TRBJ1-2 | . | TRBV5-4 | . | CASSLPPRRSGANYGYTF | TGTGCCAGCAGCTTGCCTCCCCGGAGAAGTGGAGCTAACTATGGCTACACCTTC
TRBJ2-2 | TRBD1 | TRBV5-1 | . | CASSSRTGVPGELFF | TGCGCCAGCAGCTCCAGAACAGGGGTCCCCGGGGAGCTGTTTTTT
TRBJ2-2 | . | TRBV2 | . | CASRGEAGELFF | TGTGCCAGCAGGGGGGAGGCCGGGGAGCTGTTTTTT
TRBJ2-7 | TRBD1 | TRBV11-2 | . | CASRQGGSYEQYF | TGTGCCAGCAGACAGGGGGGCTCCTACGAGCAGTACTTC
TRBJ2-1 | . | TRBV7-3 | . | CASSLTAGNYNEQFF | TGTGCCAGCAGCTTAACGGCAGGGAACTACAATGAGCAGTTCTTC
TRBJ1-2 | TRBD1 | TRBV19 | few | CASSSDRGRGYTF | TGTGCCAGTAGCTCAGACAGGGGCCGTGGCTACACCTTC
TRBJ2-3 | . | TRBV19 | . | CASSINGITLRTTQYF | TGTGCCAGTAGTATAAACGGGATAACTCTTCGTACTACGCAGTATTTT
TRBJ2-7 | TRBD1 | TRBV11-2 | . | CASSPGQGDTYEQYF | TGTGCCAGCAGCCCTGGACAGGGAGATACCTACGAGCAGTACTTC
TRBJ2-7 | . | TRBV27 | once | CASSRRWRAGTYEQYF | TGTGCCAGCAGTCGCCGATGGAGGGCGGGAACCTACGAGCAGTACTTC
TRBJ2-4 | . | TRBV27 | . | CASSSIRGGGIQYF | TGTGCCAGCAGCTCCATTAGGGGGGGCGGGATTCAGTACTTC
TRBJ2-7 | . | TRBV10-3 | . | CAISEGAGVHEQYF | TGTGCCATCAGTGAGGGGGCAGGGGTACACGAGCAGTACTTC
TRBJ2-7 | TRBD1 | TRBV4-2 | . | CASSQGRQGIGEQYF | TGTGCCAGCAGCCAAGGAAGACAGGGGATTGGCGAGCAGTACTTC
TRBJ2-3 | TRBD1 | TRBV6-6 | . | CAILTGGEGDTQYF | TGTGCCATCCTGACAGGGGGCGAAGGGGATACGCAGTATTTT
TRBJ2-5 | TRBD2 | TRBV5-6 | . | CASSLGRLAGVETQYF | TGTGCCAGCAGCTTGGGTCGCTTAGCGGGAGTCGAGACCCAGTACTTC
TRBJ2-7 | TRBD1 | TRBV6-1 | . | CASRLGGTGSYEQYF | TGTGCCAGCAGATTGGGGGGGACAGGGTCCTACGAGCAGTACTTC
TRBJ1-5 | . | TRBV28 | . | CASSSRVGQPQHF | TGTGCCAGCAGTTCAAGGGTGGGACAGCCCCAGCATTTT
TRBJ1-2 | . | TRBV28 | . | CASSLRTRDGYTF | TGTGCCAGCAGTTTAAGGACGAGGGATGGCTACACCTTC
TRBJ2-2 | TRBD2 | TRBV12-5 | . | CASGPPGLAGFTGELFF | TGTGCTAGTGGTCCACCGGGACTAGCGGGATTCACCGGGGAGCTGTTTTTT
TRBJ2-2 | . | TRBV6-5 | . | CASSLQGTGELFF | TGTGCCAGCAGCCTCCAGGGCACCGGGGAGCTGTTTTTT
TRBJ2-2 | . | TRBV4-2 | . | CASSPSIRSRGPGTGELFF | TGTGCCAGCAGCCCGAGCATAAGATCTCGGGGACCGGGCACCGGGGAGCTGTTTTTT
TRBJ2-3 | . | TRBV27 | . | CASSLWQPRGTDTQYF | TGTGCCAGCAGTTTATGGCAACCAAGGGGCACAGATACGCAGTATTTT